The 30 T cell receptor beta chains below all came from one sample that was sequenced in a study of blood T cell repertoires in COVID-19. Profiling relied on immunoSEQ multiplex PCR, and the TCRdb table lists in-frame clones only, not all of them. There are approximately 200,000 clones in the sample; 85% occur only once, and roughly a sixth lies in the top ten. Sequencing was carried out using PBMCs or T cells enriched from blood (not recorded which). These receptors were taken from a man aged 40-49 years who had recovered from COVID-19.

This chain connects TRBV7-2 to TRBJ2-1; D ambiguous. The CDR3 is 18 amino acids. Germline lookup yields CDR1 SGHTA and CDR2 FQGNSA. V was shortened by 2 bases and J by 2 bases, with 19 bases between the two germline ends. In nucleotides, the CDR3 is TGTGCCAGCAGCTTATCTTCATCCGGAGAGAAACCCTACAATGAGCAGTTCTTC. The encoded protein is CASSLSSSGEKPYNEQFF.

The J gene is TRBJ1-2, the V gene TRBV11-1; D call uncertain. Germline values: CDR1 SGHAT, CDR2 FQDESV (reference sequence). V was clipped by 5 bases and J by 7 bases, with 20 bases between them. This CDR3 has 15 residues. CDR3 sequence (DNA): TGTGCCAGCAGCCTAAACACCGGGGTTCGGGTTGGCTACACCTTC. Translation gives CASSLNTGVRVGYTF.

V gene TRBV27 combines with J gene TRBJ2-2, with a tentative D call TRBD1 (6 bases). V shed 6 bases and J shed 2 bases, with 16 bases lying between them. The V gene's germline CDR1 is MNHEY and CDR2 SMNVEV (reference sequence). CDR3 length: 16 residues. The chain's CDR3 is CASSLTPGQNTGELFF. The CDR3 DNA follows: TGTGCCAGCAGCCTCACTCCGGGACAAAACACCGGGGAGCTGTTTTTT.

The J gene is TRBJ2-7, the V gene TRBV11-1; 9 bases align to TRBD1. This CDR3 has 14 residues. Germline values: CDR1 SGHAT, CDR2 FQDESV (reference sequence). Germline trimming cut 4 bases from V and 2 bases from J; bases unmatched to any gene: 3. The DNA for the CDR3 is TGTGCCAGCAGCTCGGGACAGGGTACCTACGAGCAGTACTTC. This encodes CASSSGQGTYEQYF.

The V and J genes are TRBV18 and TRBJ1-1; 9 bases agree with TRBD1. The V segment lost 3 bases and the J segment 6 bases; nucleotides outside the gene matches: 8. The CDR3 totals 15 residues. Germline CDR1 KGHSH, CDR2 LQKENI. The chain's CDR3 is CASSPATGGFSEAFF. In DNA, the CDR3 is TGTGCCAGCTCACCGGCGACAGGGGGGTTCTCTGAAGCTTTCTTT.

The J gene is TRBJ2-1, the V gene TRBV18, with TRBD1 matching over 7 bases. Germline values: CDR1 KGHSH, CDR2 LQKENI. Losses at the gene ends were 8 bases for V and 5 bases for J; bases not matched to a gene: 9. The CDR3 consists of 14 residues. DNA of the CDR3: TGTGCCAGCCGACCCCAACAGGGGAACAATGAGCAGTTCTTC. It translates to CASRPQQGNNEQFF. The whole variable domain, filled in from reference TRBV18 and TRBJ2-1, reads NAGVMQNPRHLVRRRGQEARLRCSPMKGHSHVYWYRQLPEEGLKFMVYLQKENIIDESGMPKERFSAEFPKEGPSILRIQQVVRGDSAAYFCASRPQQGNNEQFFGPGTRLTVL.

The CDR3 reads CASSPYTDTQYF. The CDR3 DNA is TGTGCCAGCAGCCCCTACACAGATACGCAGTATTTT. The rearrangement uses TRBV7-8 and TRBJ2-3; D remains unclear. The germline V and J ends were trimmed by 5 bases and 2 bases, with 5 bases remaining between them. This CDR3 comprises 12 residues. CDR1 and CDR2 from the germline V gene are SGHVS and FQNEAQ.

The CDR3: CASSAGTAYSPLHF. In nucleotides, the CDR3 is TGTGCCAGCAGTGCCGGGACAGCTTATTCACCCCTCCACTTT. The rearrangement uses TRBV25-1 and TRBJ1-6; 7 positions match TRBD1. The CDR3 spans 14 residues. Trimming removed 4 bases from V and 8 bases from J; junction bases left unmatched: 5. Germline V lookup: CDR1 MGHDK, CDR2 SYGVNS.

The genes are TRBV11-3 and TRBJ2-7; the match to TRBD1 covers 7 bases. Per the germline V gene, CDR1 is SGHNT and CDR2 is YENEEA. V was clipped by 1 base and J by 5 bases; unmatched bases: 5. This CDR3 has 14 residues. The CDR3 sequence: CASSLVTGVDEQYF. CDR3 nucleotides: TGTGCCAGCAGCTTAGTTACAGGGGTGGACGAGCAGTACTTC.

This clone was recorded once. V gene TRBV24-1 combines with J gene TRBJ2-2; 10 positions match TRBD1. J lost 6 bases, V lost 3 bases, and 6 bases had no gene match. The V gene's germline CDR1 is KGHDR and CDR2 SFDVKD. The CDR3 consists of 16 residues. CDR3 nucleotide sequence: TGTGCCACCAGTGATGGGGACAGGGGCGTTGCCGGGGAGCTGTTTTTT. Translating gives CATSDGDRGVAGELFF.

CDR3 sequence reads: CASSGRYALAGPQYF. CDR3 coding DNA: TGTGCCAGTAGTGGAAGATATGCACTAGCGGGTCCTCAGTATTTT. The genes are TRBV19 and TRBJ2-3, with 9 positions matching TRBD2. There are 15 residues in the CDR3. V shed 5 bases and J 12 bases; nucleotides not matched to a gene: 15. Germline V CDR1 and CDR2: LNHDA, SQIVND (reference sequence). The whole variable domain, filled in from reference TRBV19 and TRBJ2-3, reads DGGITQSPKYLFRKEGQNVTLSCEQNLNHDAMYWYRQDPGQGLRLIYYSQIVNDFQKGDIAEGYSVSREKKESFPLTVTSAQKNPTAFYLCASSGRYALAGPQYFGPGTRLTVL.

V gene TRBV15 combines with J gene TRBJ2-7, with TRBD1 matching over 7 bases. V trimming: 3 bases; J trimming: 2 bases; junction bases outside the gene matches: 4. CDR1 is LNHNV and CDR2 is YYDKDF in the germline V gene (reference sequence). The length of the CDR3 is 14 residues. The CDR3 loop reads CATSRQTGAYEQYF. Here the CDR3 DNA reads TGTGCCACCAGCAGGCAAACAGGGGCCTACGAGCAGTACTTC.

This sequence joins TRBV5-1 and TRBJ2-3; D not certain. The CDR3 has 13 residues. The germline V gene has CDR1 SGHRS and CDR2 YFSETQ. Trimming took 3 bases from V and 5 from J, leaving 10 bases between them. This CDR3 is CASSYTQKDTQYF. The CDR3 DNA is TGCGCCAGCAGCTATACCCAGAAAGATACGCAGTATTTT.

The rearrangement uses TRBV2 and TRBJ2-2; TRBD1 is a possible D gene (6 bases). Between the trimmed V and J ends, which lost 4 bases and 1 base, there was a span of 10 bases. Germline values: CDR1 SNHLY, CDR2 FYNNEI. The CDR3 extends over 15 amino acids. CDR3 DNA: TGTGCCAGCAGTGTCCTAGGGGGGAACACCGGGGAGCTGTTTTTT. It specifies CASSVLGGNTGELFF.

This clone was counted only a few times. The V and J genes are TRBV19 and TRBJ2-2, with 12 nucleotides matching TRBD2. This CDR3 is built from 17 residues. The germline CDR1 and CDR2 sequences are LNHDA and SQIVND (reference sequence). V dropped 6 bases and J dropped 6; count of bases not matched to a gene: 11. This CDR3 is CASSPPRLAGEPGELFF. In DNA form, the CDR3 reads TGTGCCAGTAGCCCGCCCCGACTAGCGGGAGAACCCGGGGAGCTGTTTTTT.

This clone came up once. The chain joins TRBV18 to TRBJ1-2; 10 nucleotides agree with TRBD1. The V segment lost 3 bases and the J segment 7 bases; nucleotides outside the gene matches: 2. The CDR3 has 13 residues. Looked up from germline, CDR1 is KGHSH and CDR2 is LQKENI. The CDR3 spells CASSPGQGPGYTF. The CDR3 DNA sequence: TGTGCCAGCTCACCGGGACAGGGGCCTGGCTACACCTTC.

The J gene is TRBJ2-2, the V gene TRBV10-3, with 7 bases lining up with TRBD1. Germline-derived CDR1 and CDR2 are ENHRY and SYGVKD. V trimming: 6 bases; J trimming: 7 bases; junction bases outside the gene matches: 5. The length of the CDR3 is 13 residues. This CDR3 is CAIRGQASGELFF. CDR3 nucleotide sequence: TGTGCCATCAGAGGACAGGCAAGCGGGGAGCTGTTTTTT.

This clone has just one count. The chain carries TRBV3-1 (or the pseudogene TRBV3-2) and TRBJ2-7; 7 nucleotides match TRBD1. Germline loops: CDR1 LGHDT, CDR2 YNNKEL (reference sequence). Trimming removed 3 bases from V and 2 bases from J; junction bases left unmatched: 7. The CDR3 loop spans 15 amino acids. In DNA, the CDR3 is TGTGCCAGCAGCCAGGGGACAGCGACAACCTACGAGCAGTACTTC. Protein product: CASSQGTATTYEQYF.

The rearrangement links TRBV6-5 to TRBJ2-3; 10 bases line up with TRBD2. Trimming at V came to 8 bases and at J to 8 bases, leaving 13 bases not matched to a gene. The CDR3 is made up of 15 amino acids. The germline gives CDR1 MNHEY, CDR2 SVGAGI. CDR3 sequence: CASFPGTSGTGTQYF. The CDR3 bases are TGTGCCAGCTTCCCGGGTACTAGCGGGACGGGTACGCAGTATTTT.

The chain combines TRBV27 with TRBJ2-7; D possibly corresponds to TRBD1 (6 bases). CDR1 is MNHEY, CDR2 SMNVEV, per germline (reference sequence). This CDR3 is 14 amino acids long. The V gene lost 5 bases and the J gene lost 2 bases, with 13 bases spanning the gap. This CDR3 reads CASSVTGSTYEQYF. The CDR3 DNA reads TGTGCCAGCAGTGTGACAGGATCTACCTACGAGCAGTACTTC.

The chain has TRBV4-1 and TRBJ2-6; 7 nucleotides line up with TRBD1. CDR1 and CDR2 from the germline V gene are MGHRA and YSYEKL. V was clipped by 4 bases and J by 1 base; unmatched bases: 10. This CDR3 has 18 amino acids. The CDR3 is CASSPFPDRASGANVLTF. The CDR3 DNA sequence: TGCGCCAGCAGCCCCTTCCCCGACAGGGCGTCTGGGGCCAACGTCCTGACTTTC.

The V and J genes are TRBV7-2 and TRBJ1-5, with 8 nucleotides matching TRBD1. The CDR3 covers 17 residues. Germline trimming cut 5 bases from V and 1 base from J; bases unmatched to any gene: 10. CDR1 SGHTA and CDR2 FQGNSA come from the germline V gene. The CDR3 coding sequence is TGTGCCAGCAGCCCAGGGGGCTCAGTTAGAAGCAATCAGCCCCAGCATTTT. Its translation is CASSPGGSVRSNQPQHF.

The chain employs TRBV5-6 and TRBJ1-6; the match to TRBD1 covers 8 bases. The CDR3 is 15 amino acids. V shed 4 bases and J 4 bases; nucleotides not matched to a gene: 4. Germline CDR1 and CDR2: SGHDT and YYEEEE. The CDR3 nucleotides are TGTGCCAGCAGCCCGGGACAGGTTTATAATTCACCCCTCCACTTT. It specifies CASSPGQVYNSPLHF.

This clone was detected only once. J is TRBJ2-7 and V is TRBV6-6; D possibly corresponds to TRBD1 (6 bases). Germline values: CDR1 MNHNY, CDR2 SVGAGI (reference sequence). This CDR3 is 13 amino acids long. Deletions cut 6 bases from V and 0 bases from J, with 9 bases between. CDR3 nucleotide sequence: TGTGCCAGCAGAACAGGGAGCTCCTACGAGCAGTACTTC. This codes for CASRTGSSYEQYF.

In its sample, this clone was seen a few times. The DNA of the CDR3 is TGTGCCACCTATGGGGACAGGGGAGACGAGCAGTACTTC. Its translation: CATYGDRGDEQYF. The V call is TRBV24-1, the J call TRBJ2-7, with TRBD1 identical over 10 bases. This CDR3 spans 13 amino acids. Germline V gene sequence: CDR1 KGHDR, CDR2 SFDVKD. The ends lost 9 bases at V and 5 bases at J; junction bases unmatched: 6.

V usage is TRBV19 and J usage is TRBJ1-2; D gene unclear. Germline lookup yields CDR1 LNHDA and CDR2 SQIVND (reference sequence). The CDR3 has 13 residues. Trimming left V 3 bases short and J 3 bases short, with 8 bases between. This CDR3 is CASSMRHHYGYTF. CDR3 coding DNA: TGTGCCAGTAGTATGCGGCACCACTATGGCTACACCTTC. The variable domain in full, with the rest retrieved from reference TRBV19 and TRBJ1-2, is DGGITQSPKYLFRKEGQNVTLSCEQNLNHDAMYWYRQDPGQGLRLIYYSQIVNDFQKGDIAEGYSVSREKKESFPLTVTSAQKNPTAFYLCASSMRHHYGYTFGSGTRLTVV.

The chain employs TRBV24-1 and TRBJ2-4; 7 positions agree with TRBD1. This CDR3 contains 14 residues. The germline CDR1 and CDR2 sequences are KGHDR and SFDVKD. V shed 10 bases, J shed 9 bases, and the junction held 14 bases outside the gene matches. Written as DNA, the CDR3 is TGTGCCACTCAAGATGACAGGGATTCTTTCATTCAGTACTTC. Its protein product is CATQDDRDSFIQYF.

This clone was picked up many times. The chain couples TRBV30 to TRBJ2-1, with D possibly matching TRBD2 (5 bases). Germline V CDR1 and CDR2: GTSNPN, SVGIG (reference sequence). This CDR3 has 13 amino acids. Trimming took off 0 bases at V and 4 bases at J, with 7 bases between the two ends. In nucleotides, the CDR3 is TGTGCCTGGAGTGTAGCGGAGTACAATGAGCAGTTCTTC. Protein sequence: CAWSVAEYNEQFF.

The chain uses TRBV5-6 and TRBJ1-6; D not resolved. CDR1 is SGHDT, CDR2 YYEEEE, per germline. The CDR3 consists of 15 residues. Trimming shortened V by 4 bases and J by 7 bases, and 15 bases separated the two germline ends. CDR3 loop: CASSDVRSPNSPLHF. The DNA of the CDR3 is TGTGCCAGCAGCGATGTACGGTCGCCGAATTCACCCCTCCACTTT.

This clone was picked up a small number of times. The J gene is TRBJ2-1, the V gene TRBV9; TRBD2 matches 11 bases. CDR1 and CDR2 (germline): SGDLS, YYNGEE. This CDR3 spans 16 amino acids. V dropped 4 bases and J dropped 4; count of bases not matched to a gene: 7. CDR3 in amino acids: CASSLTGTSGYNEQFF. The CDR3 DNA is TGTGCCAGCAGCTTAACCGGGACTAGCGGTTACAATGAGCAGTTCTTC.